These 26 T cell receptor beta chains came from one sample sequenced in a study of blood T cells in healthy people across ages (dated by TCRdb to between 2014 and 2017). The library was built by means of 5' RACE. The instrument given in TCRdb is Illumina HiSeq 2500. The second PCR ran for about 7 to 11 cycles and used a J-beta primer mix along with a sample-barcoded 5' primer. The public reads were reprocessed in TCRdb via fastp at Q25 and MiXCR, keeping in-frame beta chains. Each record represents a unique CDR3 protein, reported with the most common genes and DNA among its rows. This sample holds around 970,000 distinct CDR3 sequences; approximately 50% were observed only once. Over 20% of the sample rests with the top ten. Material for sequencing was blood. These receptors were obtained from a woman aged 55-70 years in good health.

The chain links TRBV10-3 to TRBJ2-1, with D unresolved. Germline CDR1 is ENHRY and CDR2 is SYGVKD. This CDR3 spans 13 amino acids. Trimming took 0 bases from V and 5 from J, leaving 5 bases between them. The DNA for the CDR3 is TGTGCCATCAGTGAGTCGAATGACAATGAGCAGTTCTTC. It yields the protein CAISESNDNEQFF.

This clonotype was counted a few times. This chain links TRBV5-1 with TRBJ2-5; 9 bases fit TRBD1. The germline CDR1 and CDR2 sequences are SGHRS and YFSETQ. V shed 2 bases, J shed 3 bases, and the junction held 8 bases outside the gene matches. The CDR3 has 16 amino acids. The CDR3 protein is CASSFSGTGPEETQYF. CDR3 DNA: TGCGCCAGCAGCTTTTCCGGGACAGGGCCCGAAGAGACCCAGTACTTC.

This chain uses TRBV20-1 with TRBJ2-7, with a possible D match to TRBD2 (5 bases). V gave up 3 bases and J gave up 6 bases, with 18 bases separating them. The CDR3 extends over 14 amino acids. Germline values: CDR1 DFQATT, CDR2 SNEGSKA (reference sequence). CDR3 DNA sequence: TGCAGTGCTAGCCGGGCTAGCCGGGCCTCCGAGCAGTACTTC. It codes for CSASRASRASEQYF.

The chain couples TRBV20-1 to TRBJ2-7; 9 bases are a match to TRBD1. With V trimmed by 1 base and J by 0 bases, 4 bases remained unmatched. Germline CDR1 and CDR2: DFQATT and SNEGSKA (reference sequence). The CDR3 totals 15 residues. CDR3 DNA sequence: TGCAGTGCTAGAGGCTCGGGACAGGGCTCCTACGAGCAGTACTTC. It encodes CSARGSGQGSYEQYF.

This clonotype was detected a few times. The chain links TRBV12-3 or TRBV12-4 to TRBJ2-5; 12 positions agree with TRBD2. Losses at the gene ends were 9 bases for V and 7 bases for J; bases not matched to a gene: 3. This CDR3 is built from 12 residues. As DNA, the CDR3 is TGTGCCAGTGGGGGACTAGCGGGGACCCAGTACTTC. Translating it yields CASGGLAGTQYF.

CDR3 DNA sequence: TGTGCCAGCAGCGATTACCGGGACAGGTCGACACCCGGGGAGCTGTTTTTT. Its translation: CASSDYRDRSTPGELFF. The V and J genes are TRBV7-9 and TRBJ2-2, with 8 nucleotides matching TRBD1. The CDR3 has 17 residues. Germline V lookup: CDR1 SEHNR, CDR2 FQNEAQ (reference sequence). With V trimmed by 5 bases and J by 6 bases, 14 bases remained unmatched.

The chain joins TRBV10-3 to TRBJ2-7, with a possible D match to TRBD2 (6 bases). Trimming removed 7 bases at V and 2 bases at J, with 18 bases between. The CDR3 contains 15 residues. Germline V gene lookup returns CDR1 ENHRY and CDR2 SYGVKD. CDR3 DNA sequence: TGTGCCATCACCTCGGGCGGGACCGGAACCTACGAGCAGTACTTC. Protein: CAITSGGTGTYEQYF.

The chain is built from TRBV28 and TRBJ2-7; D might be TRBD2 (5 bases). V shed 5 bases and J shed 3 bases, with 8 bases lying between them. Germline assignment: CDR1 MDHEN and CDR2 SYDVKM. This CDR3 is built from 12 residues. CDR3 coding DNA: TGTGCCAGCAGTCAGAGGGACTACGAGCAGTACTTC. This translates into CASSQRDYEQYF. Combining the CDR3 with reference TRBV28 and TRBJ2-7 gives the whole variable domain DVKVTQSSRYLVKRTGEKVFLECVQDMDHENMFWYRQDPGLGLRLIYFSYDVKMKEKGDIPEGYSVSREKKERFSLILESASTNQTSMYLCASSQRDYEQYFGPGTRLTVT.

This clonotype has more than one count but fewer than ten. The rearrangement uses TRBV18 and TRBJ2-7; 7 bases match TRBD2. J gave up 7 bases and V 6 bases, and 6 bases lay outside the gene matches. CDR1 and CDR2 (germline): KGHSH, LQKENI. The CDR3 extends over 12 amino acids. CDR3 in DNA: TGTGCCAGCTCGGCGGGGGTCGGGGAGCAGTACTTC. It translates to CASSAGVGEQYF.

This clonotype appeared a few times. The chain joins TRBV7-2 to TRBJ2-1; a possible D gene is TRBD1 (5 bases). CDR1 is SGHTA and CDR2 is FQGNSA in the germline V gene. The CDR3 totals 18 residues. Between the trimmed V and J ends, which lost 2 bases and 0 bases, there was a span of 17 bases. The CDR3 here is CASSLWGVGGSSYNEQFF. DNA for the CDR3: TGTGCCAGCAGCTTATGGGGCGTCGGCGGCAGCTCCTACAATGAGCAGTTCTTC.

This clonotype turned up a few times. The chain combines TRBV7-3 with TRBJ2-2; TRBD1 is a possible D gene (5 bases). The length of the CDR3 is 12 residues. The V end was cut by 5 bases, the J end by 7 bases, with 8 bases between. Germline V CDR1 and CDR2: SGHTA, FQGTGA. In DNA, the CDR3 is TGTGCCAGCAGCGCGACAGTCGGGGAGCTGTTTTTT. As protein: CASSATVGELFF.

This rearrangement joins TRBV4-2 to TRBJ2-4; possibly TRBD2 for D (7 bases). Matching the DNA end better, TRBJ2-7 makes the J call doubtful. The CDR3 runs to 16 residues. CDR1 is LGHNA, CDR2 YNFKEQ, per germline. The CDR3 DNA follows: TGTGCCAGCAGCCAAGTCAGGCCGGGGGGCACCTACGAGCAGTACTTC. As protein: CASSQVRPGGTYEQYF.

The gene calls are TRBV7-2 and TRBJ2-5; D ambiguous. The CDR3 length is 14 residues. V dropped 4 bases and J dropped 5 bases, with 14 bases sitting between them. Germline CDR1 reads SGHTA; CDR2 reads FQGNSA. Here the CDR3 reads CASSSFARPETQYF. The CDR3, as DNA: TGTGCCAGCAGCTCCTTTGCACGGCCGGAGACCCAGTACTTC. The full variable domain, completed using reference TRBV7-2 and TRBJ2-5, is GAGVSQSPSNKVTEKGKDVELRCDPISGHTALYWYRQSLGQGLEFLIYFQGNSAPDKSGLPSDRFSAERTGGSVSTLTIQRTQQEDSAVYLCASSSFARPETQYFGPGTRLLVL.

This rearrangement joins TRBV27 to TRBJ2-1, with D perhaps assigned TRBD1 or TRBD2 (5 bases each). The germline gives CDR1 MNHEY, CDR2 SMNVEV (reference sequence). This CDR3 region has 12 residues. Trimming stripped 4 bases from V and 9 bases from J, with 10 bases between. The CDR3 loop is CASSSNGGEQFF. The CDR3 bases are TGTGCCAGCAGTTCCAATGGGGGTGAGCAGTTCTTC.

The chain combines TRBV7-8 with TRBJ2-1; weak D call: TRBD1 (6 bases). The V gene's germline CDR1 is SGHVS and CDR2 FQNEAQ. V was shortened by 4 bases and J by 7 bases, with 8 bases between the two germline ends. CDR3 length: 12 residues. CDR3 loop: CASSSGQNEQFF. DNA of the CDR3: TGTGCCAGCAGCTCTGGACAGAATGAGCAGTTCTTC.

The rearrangement uses TRBV2 and TRBJ2-3, with a possible D match to TRBD2 (5 bases). With 1 base removed from V and 3 bases from J, the gap between germline ends came to 11 bases. From germline, CDR1 is SNHLY and CDR2 FYNNEI. This CDR3 region has 15 residues. The CDR3 nucleotides read TGTGCCAGCAGTGAAGGAGGGTGGGTTACAGATACGCAGTATTTT. Its protein product is CASSEGGWVTDTQYF.

This clonotype was picked up a small number of times. The chain uses TRBV9 and TRBJ2-6, with D unresolved. The CDR3 spans 16 residues. The ends were cut back, 0 bases at V and 0 bases at J, with 7 bases in the middle. CDR1 is SGDLS, CDR2 YYNGEE, per germline. CDR3 coding DNA: TGTGCCAGCAGCGTAGTACGGGTCTCTGGGGCCAACGTCCTGACTTTC. Amino acids: CASSVVRVSGANVLTF.

The CDR3 DNA sequence: TGCAGTGCTAGAGACCCCTACACGGGGGCGAAGAATGGCTACACCTTC. It translates to CSARDPYTGAKNGYTF. This sequence joins TRBV20-1 and TRBJ1-2; D is perhaps TRBD1 (6 bases). Deletions cut 0 bases from V and 6 bases from J, with 20 bases between. This CDR3 contains 16 residues. Per the germline V gene, CDR1 is DFQATT and CDR2 is SNEGSKA (reference sequence).

The rearrangement uses TRBV5-1 and TRBJ1-2; D gene uncertain. Germline V gene sequence: CDR1 SGHRS, CDR2 YFSETQ. The V end was cut by 0 bases, the J end by 8 bases, with 11 bases between. The CDR3 length is 13 residues. In DNA form, the CDR3 reads TGCGCCAGCAGCTTGGAAAGGGAGCGGGGCTACACCTTC. It is translated as CASSLERERGYTF.

The chain uses TRBV25-1 and TRBJ2-7, with a weak D call TRBD1 (6 bases). Trimming stripped 6 bases from V and 2 bases from J, with 11 bases between. CDR1 is MGHDK and CDR2 is SYGVNS in the germline V gene. There are 13 residues in the CDR3. Here the CDR3 reads CASSGQITYEQYF. DNA of the CDR3: TGTGCCAGCAGCGGACAGATAACCTACGAGCAGTACTTC.

The chain carries TRBV7-8 and TRBJ2-2; D is tentatively TRBD1 or TRBD2 (5 bases each). Between the trimmed V and J ends, which lost 0 bases and 5 bases, there was a span of 10 bases. The CDR3 sequence is 15 residues long. The germline CDR1 and CDR2 sequences are SGHVS and FQNEAQ. The CDR3: CASSLARGGTGELFF. Here the CDR3 DNA reads TGTGCCAGCAGCTTAGCTCGGGGCGGGACCGGGGAGCTGTTTTTT.

This clonotype was seen only a few times. The chain is built from TRBV5-1 and TRBJ2-7; 8 positions agree with TRBD2. The CDR3 is made up of 15 amino acids. V was pared by 0 bases and J by 6 bases, with 8 bases of the junction left unmatched. In germline, CDR1 is SGHRS, CDR2 YFSETQ. This CDR3 is CASSLGGGRRGEQYF. The CDR3 coding sequence is TGCGCCAGCAGCTTGGGCGGCGGGAGGAGAGGCGAGCAGTACTTC.

The CDR3 reads CASKYSGQSNGYTF. The CDR3 bases are TGTGCCAGCAAATACTCGGGACAGTCGAATGGCTACACCTTC. This rearrangement joins TRBV2 to TRBJ1-2, with 7 nucleotides matching TRBD1. V was clipped by 7 bases and J by 6 bases; unmatched bases: 11. Looked up from germline, CDR1 is SNHLY and CDR2 is FYNNEI. The length of the CDR3 is 14 residues.

The chain joins TRBV14 to TRBJ2-2; D is ambiguous. CDR1 SGHDN and CDR2 FVKESK come from the germline V gene. The CDR3 has 14 residues. The V gene lost 1 base and the J gene lost 6 bases, with 9 bases spanning the gap. The DNA for the CDR3 is TGTGCCAGCAGCCAAGTGCGATATCCCGGGGAGCTGTTTTTT. Residues: CASSQVRYPGELFF.

The chain recombines TRBV5-1 with TRBJ2-1, with no clear D. Germline CDR1 and CDR2: SGHRS and YFSETQ. Trimming pared 6 bases from V and 6 bases from J, leaving 16 bases between. CDR3 length equals 14 residues. The CDR3 loop is CASKLTTSSNEQFF. The CDR3 bases are TGCGCCAGCAAGCTGACAACCAGCTCCAATGAGCAGTTCTTC.

This clonotype was counted between two and nine times. The chain uses TRBV28 and TRBJ2-5; perhaps D is TRBD1 or TRBD2 (6 bases each). The ends were cut back, 5 bases at V and 2 bases at J, with 15 bases in the middle. CDR1 is MDHEN, CDR2 SYDVKM, per germline. This CDR3 contains 15 residues. The CDR3 nucleotides read TGTGCCAGCAGTCCAGGGGCGGGACCACAAGAGACCCAGTACTTC. Residues: CASSPGAGPQETQYF.